The entry that follows covers one T cell receptor (beta chain) sequence. This entry is derived from a study of blood T cell repertoires in COVID-19. Study in general: The study drew acute and convalescent COVID-19 samples from the United States, Italy and Spain. From T cells, B-cell-depleted T cells, or PBMCs came the material, which was cDNA or gDNA.

Seattle patients were enrolled during active infection and followed longitudinally. As originally analysed: Scientists estimated how many nucleated cells there were by amplifying reference gene primers. The method was immunoSEQ multiplex PCR; TCRdb's version includes in-frame clones alone and lacks a portion of them. That table is the source of V, J and clone size, and D and trimming were worked out from the DNA. The table lists roughly 480,000 clones, 80% to 90% of them singletons. The germline V and J ends were trimmed by 5 bases and 11 bases, with 10 bases remaining between them. This CDR3 region has 11 residues. Per the germline V gene, CDR1 is MNHEY and CDR2 is SVGEGT.

The sequence was obtained from a man aged 18 to 29 with COVID-19, enrolled during active disease. Sequences were obtained from peripheral blood. The V gene is TRBV6-2 or TRBV6-3, the J gene TRBJ1-5, with D perhaps TRBD1 (6 bases). DNA of the CDR3: TGTGCCAGCAGTCAGGGGCCTACCCAGCATTTT. Translation gives CASSQGPTQHF.